This paragraph reports one T cell receptor beta chain. Its antigen specificity is not known. Within one base of it there is no much larger clone, and no base qualities were kept. These data belong to a study of shared clonotypes between healthy human individuals (dated by TCRdb to between 2020 and 2021). Turning to the overall study: The cohort comprised two women and a few men aged 18 to 49 years. Per donor, three plates each were used for CD4 naive and CD4 memory, two for CD8 naive, and one for CD8 memory. To estimate repertoire size and how much clonotypes are shared between individuals, the study performed deep sequencing of blood TCR repertoires from five healthy adults. To increase sequencing depth and limit assay-specific biases, different laboratories used diverse techniques to prepare libraries and sequence TCR repertoires. Each donor's leukapheresis produced roughly between roughly 0.9 and 9 billion PBMCs.

Using the deep immunoSEQ assay, TCR CDR3 regions were amplified from genomic DNA by multiplex PCR. Genomic DNA extracted from each cell subset was distributed evenly over all wells of several immunoSEQ 96-well plates, and each plate served as one replicate. For sorted subsets, approximately 190 ng of genomic DNA, equivalent to about 30,000 T cell genomes, went into each replicate PCR. Purified libraries were measured with a Qubit 3.0 fluorometer, size-checked on a Bioanalyzer 2100, and measured again with the KAPA Library Quantification kit. Each immunoSEQ 96-well plate was sequenced on its own single-read 150-cycle Illumina NextSeq 550 flow cell. Per the original workflow: Because only junctional sequences without quality scores were contained in the immunoSEQ output, filtering matching that applied to full-length reads could not be performed. To assign V/J genes and CDR3, sequences were annotated against IMGT germline references using PyIR, a Python wrapper for IgBLAST v1.9. Reads were removed for weak V/J assignments (E-value above 1e-6), missing CDR3, stop codons, out-of-frame junctions, or ambiguous translated residues. A V3J clonotype was defined by an identical inferred V gene, J gene, and CDR3 amino acid sequence. To compute the percentage overlap between repertoires, the number of shared unique clonotypes was divided by the size of the smaller repertoire. Richness of each repertoire was evaluated using RTK rarefaction, the Chao1 estimator, and Recon v2.1 estimates of unobserved clonotypes. For all TCRbeta clonotypes obtained by the gDNA method from several donors, generation probabilities were computed with OLGA. TCRdb mirrors the immuneACCESS table, restricted to in-frame sequences. Some clones are absent from its copies; in checked studies, under half trace to an unresolved V gene, and the reason for the others is unknown. The V and J calls and clone size are taken from that table; D and trimming were inferred from the DNA. The table for this sample lists 600,000 to 800,000 clones; approximately 77% of them were counted only once. The ten biggest clones cover around 1.8% of the sample.

Beyond this particular receptor, the publication reports: Across a handful of donors, roughly 5.4% of naive CD4, approximately 3.6% of naive CD8, under 2.5% of memory CD4, and approximately 0.42% of memory CD8 clonotypes were shared. Because the study included only a small number of donors, the genetic and exposure-history diversity represented was limited. Sampling was restricted to blood, and TCR repertoires in tissues likely differ from the TCR repertoires found in blood. Based on pairwise subsampling, the degree of clonotype sharing among donors was expected to be affected by sequencing depth. Even with the large sequencing depth, rarefaction of the sorted-subset datasets indicated that sequencing was incomplete. Compared with non-shared clonotypes, clonotypes shared by all four sorted-subset donors had higher generation probabilities. Larger estimated clonotype richness was generally found for naive subsets than for memory subsets.

Healthy HIV-negative adults with no recently reported acute infections or vaccinations were included as donors. Only Caucasian adults living in Nashville, Tennessee, USA were represented among the donors. CD4+ T cells were enriched by magnetic negative selection; naive cells were then positively selected on CD45RA, and the negative fraction formed the memory subset. Blood was collected by leukapheresis, and PBMCs were isolated by Ficoll-Histopaque density gradient centrifugation and then cryopreserved in liquid nitrogen vapor phase. Analytical flow cytometry was used to check the purity and quantity of each magnetically sorted T cell population. Genomic DNA was isolated from every sorted fraction and measured by UV absorbance on a Nanodrop 2000c. This TCR derives from a woman in her twenties or thirties in good health. Input material: memory CD4+ T cells sorted from blood. In light of the paper, this sample's cell subset or site label describes: CD45RA-negative fraction.

The CDR3 sequence is CASSADRASYNEQFF. The base sequence is TGTGCCAGCAGCGCGGACAGGGCAAGCTACAATGAGCAGTTCTTC. Here the chain combines TRBV11-3 and TRBJ2-1; 8 nucleotides in the junction match TRBD1. Including cysteine and phenylalanine, the CDR3 has 15 amino acids. Only the CDR3 DNA is retained, 45 bases long and in frame from the first base. Unmatched junction bases come to 6, with V trimmed by 5 bases and J by 3 bases. The CDR1 and CDR2 encoded by the germline V gene are SGHNT and YENEEA.